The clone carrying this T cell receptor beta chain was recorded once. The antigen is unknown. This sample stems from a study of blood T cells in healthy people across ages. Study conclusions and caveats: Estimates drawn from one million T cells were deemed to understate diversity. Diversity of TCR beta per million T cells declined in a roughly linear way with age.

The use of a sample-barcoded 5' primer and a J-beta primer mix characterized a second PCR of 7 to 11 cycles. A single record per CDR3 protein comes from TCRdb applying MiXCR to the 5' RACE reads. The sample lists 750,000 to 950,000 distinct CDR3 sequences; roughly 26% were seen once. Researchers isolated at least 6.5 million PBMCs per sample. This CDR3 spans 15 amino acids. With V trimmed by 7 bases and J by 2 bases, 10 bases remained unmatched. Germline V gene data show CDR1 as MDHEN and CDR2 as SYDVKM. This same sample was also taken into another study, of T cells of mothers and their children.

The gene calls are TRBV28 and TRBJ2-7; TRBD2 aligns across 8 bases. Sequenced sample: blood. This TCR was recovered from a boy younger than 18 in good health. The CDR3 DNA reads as TGTGCCAGCACCGGCGGGGGGTTAGGCCCCTACGAGCAGTACTTC. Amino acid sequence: CASTGGGLGPYEQYF. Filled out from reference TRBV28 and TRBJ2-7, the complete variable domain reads DVKVTQSSRYLVKRTGEKVFLECVQDMDHENMFWYRQDPGLGLRLIYFSYDVKMKEKGDIPEGYSVSREKKERFSLILESASTNQTSMYLCASTGGGLGPYEQYFGPGTRLTVT.